The 29 T cell receptor beta chains presented below share a single source sample, sequenced in a study of CD8 T cells in ankylosing spondylitis. TCRdb itself ran the 5' RACE reads through MiXCR, one entry per CDR3 protein. The sample holds more than 300,000 distinct CDR3 sequences, around a tenth seen once. Sequenced: blood, either unsorted or a sorted T cell fraction (not recorded which). These receptors originate from a female donor with ankylosing spondylitis or in good health (not recorded which).

This clonotype appeared a few times. The rearrangement uses TRBV5-6 and TRBJ2-3, with 9 bases aligning to TRBD2. From germline, CDR1 is SGHDT and CDR2 YYEEEE. Trimming at V came to 5 bases and at J to 4 bases, leaving 14 bases not matched to a gene. This CDR3 has 17 residues. Here the CDR3 DNA reads TGTGCCAGCAGTCGCCTTCGGGCGGGGGGGCAAGCAGATACGCAGTATTTT. This translates into CASSRLRAGGQADTQYF.

This clonotype has a count of ten or more. The gene calls are TRBV5-5 and TRBJ2-1, with TRBD1 identical over 9 bases. V was pared by 4 bases and J by 2 bases, with 4 bases of the junction left unmatched. CDR3 length: 15 residues. The germline V gene encodes CDR1 SGHKS and CDR2 YYEKEE (reference sequence). The CDR3 nucleotides read TGTGCCAGCAGCGTTGGACAGGGGACCTACAATGAGCAGTTCTTC. Translating it yields CASSVGQGTYNEQFF.

As for this clonotype: Possible read error: a much larger clone is one base away. The chain links TRBV2 to TRBJ2-1; a possible D gene is TRBD2 (5 bases). Germline values: CDR1 SNHLY, CDR2 FYNNEI. This CDR3 spans 12 amino acids. In DNA, the CDR3 is TGTGCCAGCAACCTACTAGTCAGTGAGCCGTTCTTC. Translation gives CASNLLVSEPFF.

This clonotype came up many times. The rearrangement links TRBV5-1 to TRBJ2-1, with 15 bases fitting TRBD2. The CDR3 totals 18 residues. Per the germline V gene, CDR1 is SGHRS and CDR2 is YFSETQ. Germline trimming cut 7 bases from V and 2 bases from J; bases unmatched to any gene: 10. The CDR3 bases are TGCGCCAGCGACTTGGGACTAGCGGGAGGCGTCGCCTACAATGAGCAGTTCTTC. This translates into CASDLGLAGGVAYNEQFF. The full variable domain, completed using reference TRBV5-1 and TRBJ2-1, is KAGVTQTPRYLIKTRGQQVTLSCSPISGHRSVSWYQQTPGQGLQFLFEYFSETQRNKGNFPGRFSGRQFSNSRSEMNVSTLELGDSALYLCASDLGLAGGVAYNEQFFGPGTRLTVL.

The chain uses TRBV4-2 and TRBJ2-1, with 14 bases fitting TRBD2. This CDR3 has 16 residues. Germline lookup yields CDR1 LGHNA and CDR2 YNFKEQ. V was pared by 4 bases and J by 7 bases, with 6 bases of the junction left unmatched. The CDR3 bases are TGTGCCAGCAGCCGTTCGGGGACTAGCGGGGGTAATGAGCAGTTCTTC. Protein product: CASSRSGTSGGNEQFF.

This clonotype occurred once. The chain recombines TRBV19 with TRBJ2-2; D possibly corresponds to TRBD2 (5 bases). V gave up 6 bases and J gave up 1 base, with 9 bases separating them. CDR1 and CDR2 (germline): LNHDA, SQIVND (reference sequence). The length of the CDR3 is 14 residues. Written as DNA, the CDR3 is TGTGCCAGTAGACTAGTCAGGAACACCGGGGAGCTGTTTTTT. It yields the protein CASRLVRNTGELFF.

The chain carries TRBV18 and TRBJ1-5, with 7 bases matching TRBD1. Germline loops: CDR1 KGHSH, CDR2 LQKENI. CDR3 length: 13 residues. V was pared by 8 bases and J by 4 bases, with 5 bases of the junction left unmatched. This chain's CDR3 is CASQGTENQPQHF. For the CDR3, the DNA is TGTGCCAGCCAGGGGACAGAAAATCAGCCCCAGCATTTT.

A few counts support this clonotype. The rearrangement uses TRBV9 and TRBJ2-5; 7 bases are shared with TRBD2. This CDR3 is 15 amino acids long. Unmatched junction bases numbered 11, after V lost 4 bases and J lost 5 bases. Germline V gene lookup returns CDR1 SGDLS and CDR2 YYNGEE. In DNA form, the CDR3 reads TGTGCCAGCAGCATACGGGCGGGGGTCGCGGAGACCCAGTACTTC. It yields the protein CASSIRAGVAETQYF.

Ten or more counts support this clonotype. The rearrangement joins TRBV20-1 to TRBJ1-1; a weak D match, TRBD1 (6 bases). From germline, CDR1 is DFQATT and CDR2 SNEGSKA (reference sequence). V was trimmed by 4 bases and J by 11 bases, leaving 11 bases between them. This CDR3 has 10 amino acids. The CDR3, as DNA: TGCAGTGCTACACAGGGCTACGCTTTCTTT. Translating gives CSATQGYAFF.

This clonotype came up many times. V is TRBV9 and J is TRBJ2-2, with D uncertain. The CDR3 runs to 11 residues. Germline CDR1 is SGDLS and CDR2 is YYNGEE. V lost 4 bases and J lost 4, with 2 bases in between. CDR3 nucleotides: TGTGCCAGCAGCAGCACCGGGGAGCTGTTTTTT. Translation gives CASSSTGELFF.

The chain recombines TRBV7-2 with TRBJ2-1, with TRBD1 identical over 9 bases. CDR1 is SGHTA, CDR2 FQGNSA, per germline. V lost 7 bases and J lost 5; bases outside the gene matches: 9. This CDR3 is 15 amino acids long. DNA for the CDR3: TGTGCCAGCACGCTCGGGACAGGGATGAACAATGAGCAGTTCTTC. Its translation is CASTLGTGMNNEQFF.

This clonotype showed up many times. The genes are TRBV7-4 and TRBJ2-7; D call uncertain. The CDR3 runs to 13 residues. Trimming cost V 8 bases and J 1 base, with 12 bases left between them. Germline V gene data show CDR1 as SGHVT and CDR2 as SQSDAQ. This chain's CDR3 is CASPGRLSYEQYF. CDR3 coding DNA: TGTGCCAGCCCCGGTAGGCTGTCCTACGAGCAGTACTTC.

This clonotype has ten or more counts. This rearrangement joins TRBV6-1 to TRBJ2-3; D is ambiguous. The CDR3 covers 13 residues. V was cut by 2 bases and J by 6 bases, with 9 bases left in between. Per the germline V gene, CDR1 is MNHNS and CDR2 is SASEGT. The CDR3, as DNA: TGTGCCAGCAGTGAACGGCTGTACGATACGCAGTATTTT. This encodes CASSERLYDTQYF.

The chain is built from TRBV5-1 and TRBJ2-3, with a possible D match to TRBD2 (5 bases). The CDR3 length is 18 residues. V lost 2 bases to trimming and J lost 0 bases, with 19 bases between them. Per germline, CDR1 SGHRS and CDR2 YFSETQ. The CDR3 loop is CASSFRGPPITSTDTQYF. The CDR3 DNA follows: TGCGCCAGCAGCTTTCGAGGGCCCCCGATTACAAGCACAGATACGCAGTATTTT.

This clonotype was picked up many times. V is TRBV7-2 and J is TRBJ1-1, with D possibly being TRBD1 (5 bases). Trimming took 7 bases from V and 6 from J, leaving 15 bases between them. The germline V gene encodes CDR1 SGHTA and CDR2 FQGNSA. This CDR3 spans 13 amino acids. Here the CDR3 DNA reads TGTGCCAGCAAGAACCAGGGTTTCGCTGAAGCTTTCTTT. Residues: CASKNQGFAEAFF.

A note on this clonotype: Since a much larger clone is just one base distant, this may be a read error. This rearrangement joins TRBV6-1 to TRBJ2-3; D perhaps matches TRBD1 (6 bases). Germline V gene lookup returns CDR1 MNHNS and CDR2 SASEGT. This CDR3 is 13 amino acids long. CDR3 bases: TGTGCCTGCAGCCGGGACACAGGAGATACGCAGTATTTT. This encodes CACSRDTGDTQYF.

This clonotype was recorded many times. The CDR3 nucleotides read TGTGCCACCTCACTAGCGGGGTACCAAGAGACCCAGTACTTC. Protein: CATSLAGYQETQYF. V gene TRBV10-3 combines with J gene TRBJ2-5, with TRBD2 matching 10 bases. Trimming at V came to 10 bases and at J to 0 bases, leaving 5 bases not matched to a gene. CDR1 is ENHRY and CDR2 is SYGVKD in the germline V gene. The CDR3 spans 14 residues.

This clonotype came up many times. The chain joins TRBV29-1 to TRBJ2-5; no clear D gene. CDR1 is SQVTM and CDR2 is ANQGSEA in the germline V gene. Trimming pared 4 bases from V and 1 base from J, leaving 4 bases between. The CDR3 is 11 residues long. The CDR3 protein is CSVGTQETQYF. The CDR3 nucleotides are TGCAGCGTTGGGACCCAAGAGACCCAGTACTTC.

The rearrangement joins TRBV7-9 to TRBJ2-5, with no clear D. Trimming took off 6 bases at V and 2 bases at J, with 13 bases between the two ends. Germline V gene data show CDR1 as SEHNR and CDR2 as FQNEAQ (reference sequence). The CDR3 spans 14 residues. Written as DNA, the CDR3 is TGTGCCAGCAGTTTCGGGTCACTTCAAGAGACCCAGTACTTC. Translation gives CASSFGSLQETQYF. Filled out from reference TRBV7-9 and TRBJ2-5, the complete variable domain reads DTGVSQNPRHKITKRGQNVTFRCDPISEHNRLYWYRQTLGQGPEFLTYFQNEAQLEKSRLLSDRFSAERPKGSFSTLEIQRTEQGDSAMYLCASSFGSLQETQYFGPGTRLLVL.

This rearrangement joins TRBV7-9 to TRBJ2-7; D might be TRBD2 (6 bases). The ends were cut back, 5 bases at V and 6 bases at J, with 14 bases in the middle. The CDR3 runs 13 residues. CDR1 is SEHNR and CDR2 is FQNEAQ in the germline V gene (reference sequence). CDR3 residues: CASSKREFFEQYF. Here the CDR3 DNA reads TGTGCCAGCAGCAAACGGGAGTTTTTCGAGCAGTACTTC.

In this sample, this clonotype turned up many times. V is TRBV10-3 and J is TRBJ2-2; the match to TRBD1 covers 8 bases. CDR3 length equals 17 residues. V shed 1 base, J shed 6 bases, and the junction held 10 bases outside the gene matches. CDR1 is ENHRY and CDR2 is SYGVKD in the germline V gene. CDR3 DNA sequence: TGTGCCATCAGTGAGTTCACTCGGACAGGGAGTCCCGGGGAGCTGTTTTTT. Translated, it gives CAISEFTRTGSPGELFF.

This clonotype was picked up many times. The rearrangement links TRBV27 to TRBJ1-1; no clear D gene. Germline assignment: CDR1 MNHEY and CDR2 SMNVEV (reference sequence). Trimming removed 4 bases from V and 3 bases from J, with 18 bases in between. This CDR3 region has 16 residues. The CDR3 DNA sequence: TGTGCCAGCAGTTCCCTTCCCCAGTCCGGACACACTGAAGCTTTCTTT. The encoded protein is CASSSLPQSGHTEAFF.

This clonotype was counted many times. V gene TRBV20-1 combines with J gene TRBJ2-1; 12 bases map to TRBD2. With V trimmed by 6 bases and J by 9 bases, 9 bases remained unmatched. Germline CDR1 reads DFQATT; CDR2 reads SNEGSKA (reference sequence). The CDR3 is 14 amino acids. In DNA form, the CDR3 reads TGCAGTGCCTCAAGACTAGCGGGAGTGTCTGAGCAGTTCTTC. Its translation: CSASRLAGVSEQFF.

The chain couples TRBV15 to TRBJ1-5; 7 nucleotides agree with TRBD1. The CDR3 has 17 residues. Germline lookup yields CDR1 LNHNV and CDR2 YYDKDF (reference sequence). J was trimmed by 11 bases and V by 1 base; bases with no gene match: 17. Written as DNA, the CDR3 is TGTGCCACCAGCAGAGGGGCCGGGACAGCTCCCTTGGCTGCCCAGCATTTT. Translating gives CATSRGAGTAPLAAQHF.

This clonotype was seen a few times. This sequence joins TRBV20-1 and TRBJ1-1, with unresolved D. Trimming removed 1 base at V and 8 bases at J, with 8 bases between. Germline V CDR1 and CDR2: DFQATT, SNEGSKA (reference sequence). The CDR3 spans 11 residues. The CDR3 loop is CSARVAGEAFF. DNA for the CDR3: TGCAGTGCTAGAGTGGCAGGCGAAGCTTTCTTT.

V and J are TRBV6-5 and TRBJ2-2; D is uncertain. Germline V lookup: CDR1 MNHEY, CDR2 SVGAGI. The CDR3 runs to 14 residues. Trimming removed 0 bases from V and 7 bases from J, with 9 bases in between. The CDR3 bases are TGTGCCAGCAGTTACTCGAGAGCAATCGGGGAGCTGTTTTTT. Residues: CASSYSRAIGELFF.

The sample holds many counts of this clonotype. The J gene is TRBJ2-1, the V gene TRBV3-1; no definite D call. Trimming took off 8 bases at V and 3 bases at J, with 5 bases between the two ends. Germline CDR1 is LGHDT and CDR2 is YNNKEL (reference sequence). The CDR3 spans 11 residues. The CDR3 DNA reads TGTGCCAGCGGATTCTACAATGAGCAGTTCTTC. Its protein product is CASGFYNEQFF.

This chain connects TRBV3-1 to TRBJ1-2; 7 nucleotides align to TRBD1. This CDR3 spans 13 amino acids. Germline V gives CDR1 LGHDT, CDR2 YNNKEL (reference sequence). J was trimmed by 4 bases and V by 5 bases; bases with no gene match: 4. CDR3: CASSTTGVYGYTF. In DNA form, the CDR3 reads TGTGCCAGCAGCACAACAGGGGTCTATGGCTACACCTTC.

This clonotype was seen only a few times. The chain couples TRBV12-3 or TRBV12-4 to TRBJ2-7; TRBD2 is a possible D gene (6 bases). V was cut by 7 bases and J by 6 bases, with 10 bases left in between. This CDR3 spans 11 amino acids. CDR3 coding DNA: TGTGCCAGCACCCTGGGGGGCGAGCAGTACTTC. Translating it yields CASTLGGEQYF.